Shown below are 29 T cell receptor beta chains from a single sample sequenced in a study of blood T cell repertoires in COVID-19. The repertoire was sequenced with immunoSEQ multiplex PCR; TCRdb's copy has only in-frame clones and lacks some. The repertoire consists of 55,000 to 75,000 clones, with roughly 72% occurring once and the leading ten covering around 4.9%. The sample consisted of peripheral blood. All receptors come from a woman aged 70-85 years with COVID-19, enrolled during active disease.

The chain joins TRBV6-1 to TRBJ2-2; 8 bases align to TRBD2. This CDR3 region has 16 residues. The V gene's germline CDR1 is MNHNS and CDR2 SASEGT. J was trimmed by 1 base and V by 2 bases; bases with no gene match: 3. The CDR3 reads CASSETRGGNTGELFF. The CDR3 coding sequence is TGTGCCAGCAGTGAAACCCGGGGGGGGAACACCGGGGAGCTGTTTTTT.

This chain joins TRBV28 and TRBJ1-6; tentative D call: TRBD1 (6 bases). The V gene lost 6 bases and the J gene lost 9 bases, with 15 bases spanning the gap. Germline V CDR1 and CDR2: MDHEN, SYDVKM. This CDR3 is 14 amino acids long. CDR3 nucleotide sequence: TGTGCCAGCAGAGCCGGGGGGGCCGGTTCACCCCTCCACTTT. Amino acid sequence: CASRAGGAGSPLHF.

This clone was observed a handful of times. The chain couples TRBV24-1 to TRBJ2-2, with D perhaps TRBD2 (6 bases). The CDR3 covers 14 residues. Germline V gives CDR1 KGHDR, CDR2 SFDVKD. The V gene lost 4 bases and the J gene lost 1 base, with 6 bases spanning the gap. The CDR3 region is CATSEGGNTGELFF. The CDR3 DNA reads TGTGCCACCAGTGAGGGGGGGAACACCGGGGAGCTGTTTTTT.

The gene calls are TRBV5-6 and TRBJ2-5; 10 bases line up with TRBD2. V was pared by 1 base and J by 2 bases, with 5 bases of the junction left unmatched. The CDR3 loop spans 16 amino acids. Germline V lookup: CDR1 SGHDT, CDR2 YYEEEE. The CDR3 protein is CASSLLSGGGQETQYF. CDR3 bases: TGTGCCAGCAGCTTGTTGAGCGGGGGGGGTCAAGAGACCCAGTACTTC.

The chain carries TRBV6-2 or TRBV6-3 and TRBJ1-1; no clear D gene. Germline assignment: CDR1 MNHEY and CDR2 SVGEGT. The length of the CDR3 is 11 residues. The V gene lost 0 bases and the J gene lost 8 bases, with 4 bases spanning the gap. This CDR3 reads CASSYSTEAFF. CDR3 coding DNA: TGTGCCAGCAGTTACTCAACAGAAGCTTTCTTT.

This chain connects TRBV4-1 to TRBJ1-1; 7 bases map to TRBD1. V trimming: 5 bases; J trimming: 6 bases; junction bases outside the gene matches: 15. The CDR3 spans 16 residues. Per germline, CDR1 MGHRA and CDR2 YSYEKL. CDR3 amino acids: CASSNHFDRDFSEAFF. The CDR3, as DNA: TGCGCCAGCAGCAACCACTTCGACAGGGACTTCTCTGAAGCTTTCTTT.

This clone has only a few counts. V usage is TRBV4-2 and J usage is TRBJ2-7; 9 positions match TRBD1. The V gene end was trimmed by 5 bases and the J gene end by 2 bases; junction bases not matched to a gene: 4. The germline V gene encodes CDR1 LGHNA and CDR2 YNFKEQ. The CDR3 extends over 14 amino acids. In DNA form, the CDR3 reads TGTGCCAGCAGCTCGACAGGGGGGCCCTACGAGCAGTACTTC. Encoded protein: CASSSTGGPYEQYF.

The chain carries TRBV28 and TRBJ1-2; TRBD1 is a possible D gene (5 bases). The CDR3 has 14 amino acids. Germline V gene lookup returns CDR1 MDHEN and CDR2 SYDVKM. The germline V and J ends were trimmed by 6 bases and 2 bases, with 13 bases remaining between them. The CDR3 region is CASRPGGTNYGYTF. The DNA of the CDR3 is TGTGCCAGCAGACCCGGAGGGACCAACTATGGCTACACCTTC.

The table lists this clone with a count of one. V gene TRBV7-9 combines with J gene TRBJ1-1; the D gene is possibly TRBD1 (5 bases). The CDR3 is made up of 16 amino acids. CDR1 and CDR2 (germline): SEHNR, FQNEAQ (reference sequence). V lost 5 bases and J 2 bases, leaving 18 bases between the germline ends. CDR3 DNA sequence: TGTGCCAGCAGCCGAGACCCCGGCAGGGTCAACACTGAAGCTTTCTTT. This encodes CASSRDPGRVNTEAFF.

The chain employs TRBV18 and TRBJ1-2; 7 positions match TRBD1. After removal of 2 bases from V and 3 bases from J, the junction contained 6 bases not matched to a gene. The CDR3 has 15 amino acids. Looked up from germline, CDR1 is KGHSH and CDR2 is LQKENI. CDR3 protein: CASSPIRGTDYGYTF. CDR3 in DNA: TGTGCCAGCTCACCAATCAGGGGGACTGACTATGGCTACACCTTC.

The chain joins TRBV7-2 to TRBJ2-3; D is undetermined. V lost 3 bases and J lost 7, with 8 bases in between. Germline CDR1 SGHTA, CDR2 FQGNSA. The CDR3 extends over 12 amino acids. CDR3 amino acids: CASSFSGYTQYF. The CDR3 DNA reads TGTGCCAGCAGCTTCTCTGGCTATACGCAGTATTTT.

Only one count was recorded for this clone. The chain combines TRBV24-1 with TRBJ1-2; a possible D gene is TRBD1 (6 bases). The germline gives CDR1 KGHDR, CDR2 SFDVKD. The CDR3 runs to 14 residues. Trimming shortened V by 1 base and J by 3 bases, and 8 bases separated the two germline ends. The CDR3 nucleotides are TGTGCCACCAGTGATTTCAGGACAGACTATGGCTACACCTTC. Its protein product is CATSDFRTDYGYTF.

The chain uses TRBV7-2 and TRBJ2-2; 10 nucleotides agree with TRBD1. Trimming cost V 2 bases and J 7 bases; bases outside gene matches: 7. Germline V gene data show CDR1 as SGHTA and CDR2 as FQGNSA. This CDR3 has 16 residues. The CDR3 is CASSLSTGGVGGELFF. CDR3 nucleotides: TGTGCCAGCAGCTTATCGACAGGGGGCGTCGGCGGGGAGCTGTTTTTT.

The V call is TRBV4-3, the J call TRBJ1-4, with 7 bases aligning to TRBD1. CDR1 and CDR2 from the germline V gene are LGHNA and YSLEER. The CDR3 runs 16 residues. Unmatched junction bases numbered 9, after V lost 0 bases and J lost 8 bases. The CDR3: CASSQDMEQGREKLFF. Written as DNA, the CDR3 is TGCGCCAGCAGCCAAGATATGGAACAGGGGCGAGAAAAACTGTTTTTT.

CDR3 sequence reads: CASSPGTLQFF. The CDR3 DNA reads as TGTGCCAGCAGCCCAGGGACTCTCCAGTTCTTC. The J gene is TRBJ2-1, the V gene TRBV3-1 (or the pseudogene TRBV3-2); a weak D match, TRBD2 (6 bases). Germline V gene data show CDR1 as LGHDT and CDR2 as YNNKEL (reference sequence). Trimming shortened V by 4 bases and J by 13 bases, and 11 bases separated the two germline ends. The CDR3 is made up of 11 amino acids.

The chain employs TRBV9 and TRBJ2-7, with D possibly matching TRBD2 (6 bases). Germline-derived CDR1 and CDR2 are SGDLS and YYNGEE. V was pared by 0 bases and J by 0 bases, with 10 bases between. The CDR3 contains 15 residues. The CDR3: CASSVEVGSSYEQYF. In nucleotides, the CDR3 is TGTGCCAGCAGCGTAGAAGTCGGGAGCTCCTACGAGCAGTACTTC.

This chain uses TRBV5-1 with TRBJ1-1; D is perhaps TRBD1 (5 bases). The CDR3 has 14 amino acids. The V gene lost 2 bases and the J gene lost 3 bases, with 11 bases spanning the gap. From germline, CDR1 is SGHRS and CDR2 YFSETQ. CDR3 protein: CASSFRGTDTEAFF. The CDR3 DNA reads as TGCGCCAGCAGCTTTAGGGGCACAGACACTGAAGCTTTCTTT.

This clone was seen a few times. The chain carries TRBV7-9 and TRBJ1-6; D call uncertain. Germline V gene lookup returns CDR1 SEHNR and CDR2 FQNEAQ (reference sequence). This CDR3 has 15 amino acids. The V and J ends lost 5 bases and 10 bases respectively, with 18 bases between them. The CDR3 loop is CASSLNTAAPSPLHF. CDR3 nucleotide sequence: TGTGCCAGCAGCCTAAACACCGCGGCGCCGTCACCCCTCCACTTT.

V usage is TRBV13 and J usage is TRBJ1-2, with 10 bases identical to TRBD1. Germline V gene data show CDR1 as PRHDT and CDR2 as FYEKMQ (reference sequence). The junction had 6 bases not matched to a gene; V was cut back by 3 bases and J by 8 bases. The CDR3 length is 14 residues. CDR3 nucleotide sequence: TGTGCCAGCAGCTTCCGACAGGGGGCCTTGGGCTACACCTTC. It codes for CASSFRQGALGYTF.

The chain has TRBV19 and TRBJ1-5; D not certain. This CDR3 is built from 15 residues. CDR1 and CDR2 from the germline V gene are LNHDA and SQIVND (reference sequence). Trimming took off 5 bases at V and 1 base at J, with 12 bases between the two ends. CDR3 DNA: TGTGCCAGTAGTTTCCGGTGGGCGAGCAATCAGCCCCAGCATTTT. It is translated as CASSFRWASNQPQHF.

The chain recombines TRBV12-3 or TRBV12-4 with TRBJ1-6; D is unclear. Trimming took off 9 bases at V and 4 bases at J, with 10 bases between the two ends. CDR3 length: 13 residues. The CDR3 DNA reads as TGTGCCAGTATGGAGTATTATAATTCACCCCTCCACTTT. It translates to CASMEYYNSPLHF.

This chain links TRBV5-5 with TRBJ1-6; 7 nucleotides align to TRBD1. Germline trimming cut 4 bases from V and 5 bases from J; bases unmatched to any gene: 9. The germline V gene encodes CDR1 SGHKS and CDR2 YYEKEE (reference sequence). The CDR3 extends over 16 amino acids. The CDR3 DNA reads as TGTGCCAGCAGCCCACTAGGGACAGCAAATAATTCACCCCTCCACTTT. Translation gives CASSPLGTANNSPLHF.

CDR3 coding DNA: TGTGCCAGCAGCCCAGCCCAGGGATCGCGATATGGCTACACCTTC. Its protein product is CASSPAQGSRYGYTF. The chain links TRBV7-2 to TRBJ1-2; D might be TRBD1 (5 bases). V lost 5 bases to trimming and J lost 5 bases, with 18 bases between them. This CDR3 is built from 15 residues. Germline-derived CDR1 and CDR2 are SGHTA and FQGNSA.

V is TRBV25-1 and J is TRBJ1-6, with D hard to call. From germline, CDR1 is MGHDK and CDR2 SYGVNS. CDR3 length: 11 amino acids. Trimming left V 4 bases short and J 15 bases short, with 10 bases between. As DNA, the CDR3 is TGTGCCAGCAGTGCAACTTCTCGCCTCCACTTT. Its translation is CASSATSRLHF.

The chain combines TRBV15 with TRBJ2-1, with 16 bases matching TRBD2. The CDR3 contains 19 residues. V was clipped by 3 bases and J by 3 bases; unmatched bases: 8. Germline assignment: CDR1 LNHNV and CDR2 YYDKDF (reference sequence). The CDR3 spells CATSSPGLAGGPGYNEQFF. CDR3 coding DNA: TGTGCCACCAGCAGCCCGGGACTAGCGGGAGGGCCGGGCTACAATGAGCAGTTCTTC.

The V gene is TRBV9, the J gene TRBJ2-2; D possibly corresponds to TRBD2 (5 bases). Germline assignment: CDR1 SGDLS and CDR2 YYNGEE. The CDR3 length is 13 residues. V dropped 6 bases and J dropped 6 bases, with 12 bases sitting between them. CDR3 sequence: CASTRSGSGELFF. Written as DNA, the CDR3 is TGTGCCAGCACCCGGTCGGGGTCCGGGGAGCTGTTTTTT. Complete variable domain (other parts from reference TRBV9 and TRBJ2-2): DSGVTQTPKHLITATGQRVTLRCSPRSGDLSVYWYQQSLDQGLQFLIQYYNGEERAKGNILERFSAQQFPDLHSELNLSSLELGDSALYFCASTRSGSGELFFGEGSRLTVL.

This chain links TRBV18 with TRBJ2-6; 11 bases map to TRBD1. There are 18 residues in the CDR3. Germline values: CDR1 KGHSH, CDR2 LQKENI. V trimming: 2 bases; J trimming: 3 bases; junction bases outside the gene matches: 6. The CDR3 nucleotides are TGTGCCAGCTCACCAGTGGGACAGGGGGTTATTGGGGCCAACGTCCTGACTTTC. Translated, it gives CASSPVGQGVIGANVLTF.

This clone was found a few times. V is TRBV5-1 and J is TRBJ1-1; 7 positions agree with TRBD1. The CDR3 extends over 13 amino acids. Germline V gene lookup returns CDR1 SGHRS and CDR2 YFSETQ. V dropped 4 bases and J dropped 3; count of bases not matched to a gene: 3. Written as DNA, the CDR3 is TGCGCCAGCAGCACCGACAGGGACACTGAAGCTTTCTTT. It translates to CASSTDRDTEAFF. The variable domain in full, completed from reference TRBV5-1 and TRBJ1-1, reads KAGVTQTPRYLIKTRGQQVTLSCSPISGHRSVSWYQQTPGQGLQFLFEYFSETQRNKGNFPGRFSGRQFSNSRSEMNVSTLELGDSALYLCASSTDRDTEAFFGQGTRLTVV.

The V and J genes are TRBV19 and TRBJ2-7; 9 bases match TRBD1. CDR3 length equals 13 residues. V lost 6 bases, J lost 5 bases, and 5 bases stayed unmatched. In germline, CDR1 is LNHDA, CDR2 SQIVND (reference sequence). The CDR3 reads CASRGQGVHEQYF. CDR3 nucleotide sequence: TGTGCCAGTAGGGGACAGGGTGTCCACGAGCAGTACTTC.